Given below is one T cell receptor beta chain in context. Its cognate antigen is unknown. Cells defined as naive were viable CD3+CD4+ or CD3+CD8+ and CCR7+CD45RA+CD45RO-CD95-CD27+CD28+. Libraries were prepared by immunoSEQ multiplex PCR; TCRdb keeps only in-frame clonotypes and omits some of them. The data show 31,000 or so clones, with over 75% seen just once and around 0.096% held by the top ten. This sample is drawn from a study of T cells after posttransplantation cyclophosphamide. Study-level results: Later blood repertoires were often dominated by clones from the donor CD8+ memory compartment. Recipient CMV seropositivity and CMV reactivation strongly tracked TRB clonality. TRB overlap between skin or GI tissue T cells and blood was limited.

V dropped 3 bases and J dropped 3 bases, with 20 bases sitting between them. Looked up from germline, CDR1 is KGHSH and CDR2 is LQKENI. The length of the CDR3 is 17 residues. Sequencing was performed on naive CD4+ T cells sorted from blood. This chain links TRBV18 with TRBJ1-2, with no clear D. This TCR came from a man aged 25 to 40 in good health and a related stem cell transplant donor. The chain's CDR3 is CASSPPSLTTGYYGYTF. The DNA for the CDR3 is TGTGCCAGCTCACCCCCTTCCCTAACGACCGGGTACTATGGCTACACCTTC.